The next 30 T cell receptor beta chains were all read from a single sample in a study of blood T cell repertoires in COVID-19. Libraries were prepared by immunoSEQ multiplex PCR; TCRdb keeps only in-frame clonotypes and omits some of them. In the table there are some 460,000 clones, around 88% of which are singletons. The sequenced material came from peripheral blood. These receptors were taken from a woman in her 30s with acute or convalescent COVID-19.

The chain links TRBV7-2 to TRBJ2-5; the D gene is possibly TRBD1 (6 bases). Trimming stripped 5 bases from V and 3 bases from J, with 19 bases between. The germline CDR1 and CDR2 sequences are SGHTA and FQGNSA. The CDR3 contains 16 residues. The CDR3, as DNA: TGTGCCAGCAGCGCAACCGGGACACCTGGAGAAGAGACCCAGTACTTC. Protein sequence: CASSATGTPGEETQYF.

The chain employs TRBV24-1 and TRBJ2-1; 8 nucleotides line up with TRBD1. The germline V gene has CDR1 KGHDR and CDR2 SFDVKD. The CDR3 consists of 16 residues. Trimming cost V 5 bases and J 5 bases; bases outside gene matches: 10. The CDR3 region has the DNA TGTGCCACCAGTGCCGAGGACAGGGACAAGAACAATGAGCAGTTCTTC. Its translation is CATSAEDRDKNNEQFF.

V gene TRBV11-3 combines with J gene TRBJ2-1, with D maybe TRBD2 (6 bases). V lost 3 bases and J 5 bases, leaving 17 bases between the germline ends. The germline CDR1 and CDR2 sequences are SGHNT and YENEEA. The CDR3 extends over 16 amino acids. The CDR3, as DNA: TGTGCCAGCAGCTTCTACACGTCTGGCGGGGACAATGAGCAGTTCTTC. Residues: CASSFYTSGGDNEQFF.

CDR3 coding DNA: TGCGCCAGCAGCTTGGACTATACAGATACGCAGTATTTT. Its translation is CASSLDYTDTQYF. The rearrangement links TRBV5-1 to TRBJ2-3; D not resolved. Trimming cost V 0 bases and J 3 bases, with 5 bases left between them. CDR1 and CDR2 (germline): SGHRS, YFSETQ. The CDR3 contains 13 residues.

The CDR3 loop reads CASSFGDGAGNSPLHF. The DNA of the CDR3 is TGTGCCAGCAGCTTCGGGGATGGAGCGGGGAATTCACCCCTCCACTTT. The chain couples TRBV5-6 to TRBJ1-6, with unresolved D. Trimming removed 2 bases at V and 7 bases at J, with 16 bases between. The CDR3 is made up of 16 amino acids. From germline, CDR1 is SGHDT and CDR2 YYEEEE. The full variable domain, its missing parts supplied by reference TRBV5-6 and TRBJ1-6, is DAGVTQSPTHLIKTRGQQVTLRCSPKSGHDTVSWYQQALGQGPQFIFQYYEEEERQRGNFPDRFSGHQFPNYSSELNVNALLLGDSALYLCASSFGDGAGNSPLHFGNGTRLTVT.

The genes are TRBV7-6 and TRBJ2-1; TRBD2 aligns across 8 bases. The CDR3 loop spans 16 amino acids. The junction had 6 bases not matched to a gene; V was cut back by 1 base and J by 4 bases. Per the germline V gene, CDR1 is SGHVS and CDR2 is FNYEAQ. CDR3 sequence: CASSLVGGGPYNEQFF. DNA for the CDR3: TGTGCCAGCAGCTTAGTCGGCGGGGGGCCATACAATGAGCAGTTCTTC.

This chain links TRBV4-1 with TRBJ2-5; 7 bases are shared with TRBD2. This CDR3 is 16 amino acids long. Germline CDR1 and CDR2: MGHRA and YSYEKL. V shed 0 bases and J 2 bases; nucleotides not matched to a gene: 6. The CDR3 loop reads CASSQDRGVWQETQYF. In nucleotides, the CDR3 is TGCGCCAGCAGCCAAGACCGGGGGGTTTGGCAAGAGACCCAGTACTTC.

This clone was counted once. CDR3 DNA: TGCAGCGTTGAAAGGTCCCGGGAGGGGTTAGATACGCAGTATTTT. Translating gives CSVERSREGLDTQYF. V gene TRBV29-1 combines with J gene TRBJ2-3, with 8 bases aligning to TRBD2. CDR3 length equals 15 residues. Germline-derived CDR1 and CDR2 are SQVTM and ANQGSEA. The V gene end was trimmed by 2 bases and the J gene end by 5 bases; junction bases not matched to a gene: 9.

The chain joins TRBV4-1 to TRBJ2-2, with a possible D match to TRBD1 (6 bases). Trimming removed 0 bases from V and 5 bases from J, with 13 bases in between. The CDR3 runs to 16 residues. Germline V CDR1 and CDR2: MGHRA, YSYEKL. As DNA, the CDR3 is TGCGCCAGCAGCCAAGATAAAGGGGGTAGTACCGGGGAGCTGTTTTTT. As protein: CASSQDKGGSTGELFF.

The rearrangement joins TRBV11-2 to TRBJ2-5; TRBD1 agrees at 11 bases. V lost 5 bases, J lost 4 bases, and 6 bases stayed unmatched. CDR1 SGHAT and CDR2 FQNNGV come from the germline V gene. The CDR3 contains 15 residues. The CDR3 region has the DNA TGTGCCAGCAGCGGGACAGGGGGGGGGATAGAGACCCAGTACTTC. Translating it yields CASSGTGGGIETQYF. Looking up the rest from reference TRBV11-2 and TRBJ2-5 gives the full variable domain: EAGVAQSPRYKIIEKRQSVAFWCNPISGHATLYWYQQILGQGPKLLIQFQNNGVVDDSQLPKDRFSAERLKGVDSTLKIQPAKLEDSAVYLCASSGTGGGIETQYFGPGTRLLVL.

The V gene is TRBV29-1, the J gene TRBJ2-7, with D tentatively TRBD2 (6 bases). There are 13 residues in the CDR3. Trimming took off 4 bases at V and 6 bases at J, with 16 bases between the two ends. Looked up from germline, CDR1 is SQVTM and CDR2 is ANQGSEA. The CDR3 reads CSVGQRLGPEQYF. For the CDR3, the DNA is TGCAGCGTTGGACAAAGACTAGGGCCCGAGCAGTACTTC.

V usage is TRBV7-9 and J usage is TRBJ2-3; the match to TRBD2 covers 12 bases. V was pared by 4 bases and J by 6 bases, with 5 bases of the junction left unmatched. CDR1 is SEHNR and CDR2 is FQNEAQ in the germline V gene (reference sequence). The CDR3 spans 15 residues. The CDR3 sequence is CASSSTSGGRDTQYF. The CDR3 nucleotides read TGTGCCAGCAGCTCGACTAGCGGGGGCCGGGATACGCAGTATTTT.

This chain links TRBV6-5 with TRBJ2-3, with D perhaps matching TRBD1 (5 bases). V lost 6 bases to trimming and J lost 1 base, with 14 bases between them. The CDR3 covers 15 residues. Germline V gives CDR1 MNHEY, CDR2 SVGAGI. The CDR3 protein is CASRPQGRGTDTQYF. In DNA form, the CDR3 reads TGTGCCAGCAGACCCCAGGGTAGGGGCACAGATACGCAGTATTTT.

The J gene is TRBJ1-3, the V gene TRBV30; tentatively, D is TRBD1 (5 bases). CDR3 length equals 13 residues. V was shortened by 0 bases and J by 7 bases, with 10 bases between the two germline ends. The V gene's germline CDR1 is GTSNPN and CDR2 SVGIG (reference sequence). This chain's CDR3 is CAWSVPGWNTIYF. For the CDR3, the DNA is TGTGCCTGGAGTGTGCCAGGGTGGAACACCATATATTTT. Looking up the rest from reference TRBV30 and TRBJ1-3 gives the full variable domain: SQTIHQWPATLVQPVGSPLSLECTVEGTSNPNLYWYRQAAGRGLQLLFYSVGIGQISSEVPQNLSASRPQDRQFILSSKKLLLSDSGFYLCAWSVPGWNTIYFGEGSWLTVV.

The J gene is TRBJ2-2, the V gene TRBV9, with 10 bases identical to TRBD2. Trimming cost V 3 bases and J 5 bases; bases outside gene matches: 7. This CDR3 contains 16 residues. The V gene's germline CDR1 is SGDLS and CDR2 YYNGEE. In DNA, the CDR3 is TGTGCCAGCAGCGGCAAAGCGGGGGGGCCGACCGGGGAGCTGTTTTTT. It codes for CASSGKAGGPTGELFF.

The gene calls are TRBV29-1 and TRBJ2-7; 10 bases align to TRBD1. This CDR3 has 14 residues. Germline-derived CDR1 and CDR2 are SQVTM and ANQGSEA. The V segment lost 7 bases and the J segment 2 bases; nucleotides outside the gene matches: 8. The CDR3 DNA reads as TGCAGCGCTCCGGGACAGGGGTTCACCTACGAGCAGTACTTC. Translation gives CSAPGQGFTYEQYF.

This chain links TRBV5-5 with TRBJ2-7; TRBD2 is a possible D gene (6 bases). The germline V gene encodes CDR1 SGHKS and CDR2 YYEKEE (reference sequence). This CDR3 is 14 amino acids long. Trimming stripped 0 bases from V and 5 bases from J, with 12 bases between. Here the CDR3 DNA reads TGTGCCAGCAGCTTGGAGGCAGGGAGGAACGAGCAGTACTTC. Residues: CASSLEAGRNEQYF. Filled out from reference TRBV5-5 and TRBJ2-7, the complete variable domain reads DAGVTQSPTHLIKTRGQQVTLRCSPISGHKSVSWYQQVLGQGPQFIFQYYEKEERGRGNFPDRFSARQFPNYSSELNVNALLLGDSALYLCASSLEAGRNEQYFGPGTRLTVT.

The chain has TRBV18 and TRBJ1-2; maybe TRBD1 (5 bases). V was cut by 3 bases and J by 3 bases, with 11 bases left in between. This CDR3 comprises 14 residues. Germline V gene lookup returns CDR1 KGHSH and CDR2 LQKENI. This CDR3 is CASSPTGVDYGYTF. The CDR3 coding sequence is TGTGCCAGCTCACCCACGGGGGTGGACTATGGCTACACCTTC.

The chain joins TRBV2 to TRBJ2-1; D may be TRBD2 (7 bases). The CDR3 is made up of 19 amino acids. V was clipped by 0 bases and J by 1 base, with 19 bases between them. CDR1 is SNHLY, CDR2 FYNNEI, per germline. CDR3 residues: CASSEALGGGLGSYNEQFF. The CDR3 DNA follows: TGTGCCAGCAGTGAAGCGCTGGGGGGGGGCTTAGGGTCCTACAATGAGCAGTTCTTC.

The gene calls are TRBV7-8 and TRBJ2-7; D might be TRBD2 (6 bases). CDR3 length: 13 amino acids. Trimming pared 5 bases from V and 3 bases from J, leaving 11 bases between. The germline V gene encodes CDR1 SGHVS and CDR2 FQNEAQ. CDR3 bases: TGTGCCAGCAGCCTCCGGGACTTCTACGAGCAGTACTTC. It yields the protein CASSLRDFYEQYF.

V usage is TRBV18 and J usage is TRBJ1-1, with 7 nucleotides matching TRBD1. The V and J ends lost 3 bases and 7 bases, in that order; junction bases with no gene match: 5. CDR1 KGHSH and CDR2 LQKENI come from the germline V gene. The CDR3 has 13 residues. The CDR3 sequence: CASSPENRGEAFF. The CDR3 DNA sequence: TGTGCCAGCTCACCCGAGAACAGGGGTGAAGCTTTCTTT. Supplemented by reference TRBV18 and TRBJ1-1, the full variable domain reads NAGVMQNPRHLVRRRGQEARLRCSPMKGHSHVYWYRQLPEEGLKFMVYLQKENIIDESGMPKERFSAEFPKEGPSILRIQQVVRGDSAAYFCASSPENRGEAFFGQGTRLTVV.

This clone was seen a handful of times. This chain uses TRBV5-4 with TRBJ1-2, with TRBD1 identical over 10 bases. Germline V gene data show CDR1 as SGHNT and CDR2 as YYREEE (reference sequence). V shed 5 bases and J 7 bases; nucleotides not matched to a gene: 8. This CDR3 is 14 amino acids long. The CDR3, as DNA: TGTGCCAGCAGTAAAGACAGGGGGCAAAGTGGCTACACCTTC. Translated: CASSKDRGQSGYTF.

V is TRBV11-3 and J is TRBJ2-3, with a tentative D call TRBD1 (6 bases). The V end was cut by 6 bases, the J end by 2 bases, with 9 bases between. The germline V gene has CDR1 SGHNT and CDR2 YENEEA. This CDR3 is built from 13 residues. Here the CDR3 DNA reads TGTGCCAGCAGTAACAGGGTCACAGATACGCAGTATTTT. Amino acids: CASSNRVTDTQYF.

The chain combines TRBV5-1 with TRBJ2-3; possibly TRBD2 for D (6 bases). Germline V gene sequence: CDR1 SGHRS, CDR2 YFSETQ. With 0 bases removed from V and 0 bases from J, the gap between germline ends came to 11 bases. The CDR3 has 16 amino acids. For the CDR3, the DNA is TGCGCCAGCAGCTTGGCCGGAGGGGCCAGCACAGATACGCAGTATTTT. Amino acids: CASSLAGGASTDTQYF.

The chain recombines TRBV2 with TRBJ2-1; TRBD2 might be the D (6 bases). Trimming left V 3 bases short and J 3 bases short, with 9 bases between. Germline V gene lookup returns CDR1 SNHLY and CDR2 FYNNEI. There are 14 residues in the CDR3. CDR3 protein: CASSDVGGYNEQFF. The CDR3 region has the DNA TGTGCCAGCAGTGACGTGGGGGGCTACAATGAGCAGTTCTTC.

The V and J genes are TRBV19 and TRBJ1-5; weak D call: TRBD1 (6 bases). The V end lost 5 bases, the J end lost 6 bases, and 20 bases lay between the germline ends. Germline V gene sequence: CDR1 LNHDA, CDR2 SQIVND (reference sequence). CDR3 length equals 16 residues. CDR3 sequence (DNA): TGTGCCAGTAGTCCTTTTGCAGGGGATTCGGCTCAGCCCCAGCATTTT. This translates into CASSPFAGDSAQPQHF.

The genes are TRBV10-3 and TRBJ2-5; 16 nucleotides agree with TRBD2. The CDR3 sequence is 16 residues long. V dropped 4 bases and J dropped 7; count of bases not matched to a gene: 6. The V gene's germline CDR1 is ENHRY and CDR2 SYGVKD. CDR3 sequence reads: CAISVGTSGGARTQYF. In nucleotides, the CDR3 is TGTGCCATCAGTGTAGGGACTAGCGGGGGGGCCCGGACCCAGTACTTC.

This rearrangement joins TRBV24-1 to TRBJ1-5, with 7 bases that match TRBD1. The CDR3 sequence is 14 residues long. V lost 4 bases and J lost 4; bases outside the gene matches: 3. Germline-derived CDR1 and CDR2 are KGHDR and SFDVKD. CDR3 residues: CATSDPGGNQPQHF. CDR3 sequence (DNA): TGTGCCACCAGTGACCCAGGGGGAAATCAGCCCCAGCATTTT.

CDR3 coding DNA: TGTGCCAGCAGCCAAGAGCTGGACAGACCGAACACTGAAGCTTTCTTT. Translated: CASSQELDRPNTEAFF. V is TRBV3-1 (or the pseudogene TRBV3-2) and J is TRBJ1-1, with D tentatively TRBD1 (6 bases). This CDR3 has 16 residues. Looked up from germline, CDR1 is LGHDT and CDR2 is YNNKEL (reference sequence). Trimming took off 0 bases at V and 1 base at J, with 12 bases between the two ends.

On this clone: Relative to the germline gene, one junction end is altered; a read error may explain this. The CDR3 DNA follows: TGTGCCAGCAGCTTAATCGACAGGGTCCTTCTCTTC. It encodes CASSLIDRVLLF. The chain links TRBV5-6 to TRBJ2-4, with TRBD1 identical over 7 bases. The CDR3 spans 12 residues. Germline lookup yields CDR1 SGHDT and CDR2 YYEEEE.